A selection of T cell receptor beta chains follows, all from one sample in a study of blood T cell repertoires in COVID-19. Profiling relied on immunoSEQ multiplex PCR, and the TCRdb table lists in-frame clones only, not all of them. The table includes roughly 230,000 clones, about 83% detected once. The specimen sequenced was peripheral blood. Receptors originate from a man aged 35 to 55 with active or convalescent COVID-19. Each CDR3 is given with its conserved first and last residue. The order of the fields is V gene, J gene, D gene, clone size, CDR3 DNA, CDR3 protein. D genes are given only for firm matches. Where a row states a size, it is once, few, many or the class of an expanded clone; other rows omit it.

>TRBV5-1|TRBJ2-2|NA|NA
TGCGCCAGCAGCTTACAGATGAACACCGGGGAGCTGTTTTTT
CASSLQMNTGELFF
>TRBV5-6|TRBJ1-4|TRBD1|once
TGTGCCAGCAGCAACCGACAGGGTAGGGGAAAACTGTTTTTT
CASSNRQGRGKLFF
>TRBV19|TRBJ1-2|NA|NA
TGTGCCAGTTCCGCCAGCGGCTATGGCTACACCTTC
CASSASGYGYTF
>TRBV2|TRBJ1-1|NA|NA
TGTGCCAGCACTAGACTTTCGGGGACTGAAGCTTTCTTT
CASTRLSGTEAFF
>TRBV6-5|TRBJ1-3|NA|once
TGTGCCAGCAGTTTGAGAGGGTCGGGTTCTGGAAACACCATATATTTT
CASSLRGSGSGNTIYF
>TRBV10-3|TRBJ2-7|NA|few
TGTGCCATCAGTGCCTCGGCAGGGGACGGTTACGAGCAGTACTTC
CAISASAGDGYEQYF
>TRBV27|TRBJ2-4|TRBD1|NA
TGTGCCAGCAGACAGGGGGGCAAAAACATTCAGTACTTC
CASRQGGKNIQYF
>TRBV5-4|TRBJ2-7|TRBD1|NA
TGTGCCAGCAGCTCAACAGGGGCGTACGAGCAGTACTTC
CASSSTGAYEQYF
>TRBV11-3|TRBJ1-1|NA|NA
TGTGCCAGCAGCCCCCAGGGGATGAACACTGAAGCTTTCTTT
CASSPQGMNTEAFF
>TRBV2|TRBJ1-6|TRBD1|NA
TGTGCCAGCAGAACAGGGGGGAGCTCCTATAATTCACCCCTCCACTTT
CASRTGGSSYNSPLHF
>TRBV5-6|TRBJ1-1|TRBD1|NA
TGTGCCAGCAGCTTCACAGGGGGCACTGAAGCTTTCTTT
CASSFTGGTEAFF
>TRBV18|TRBJ2-3|TRBD2|once
TGTGCCAGCTCACCACCGACTAGCGGTGAGGCAGATACGCAGTATTTT
CASSPPTSGEADTQYF
>TRBV5-1|TRBJ2-3|TRBD1|NA
TGCGCCAGCAGCTTGGGAGAAGGGGGCGTAGATACGCAGTATTTT
CASSLGEGGVDTQYF
>TRBV3-1/TRBV3-2|TRBJ2-1|TRBD2|NA
TGTGCCAGCAGCCTGGGCGGGAGGGTACAGTTCTTC
CASSLGGRVQFF
>TRBV19|TRBJ1-2|TRBD1|NA
TGTGCCAGTAGTTCCCAGGGGGACTATGGCTACACCTTC
CASSSQGDYGYTF